One and the same sample provided the 3 T cell receptor beta chains below, sequenced in a study of shared clonotypes between healthy human individuals. Using immunoSEQ multiplex PCR, the repertoire was profiled, and TCRdb retains in-frame clones only, with some absent. The sample holds nearly 750,000 clones, around 70% seen once. Sequencing was carried out using memory CD4+ T cells sorted from blood. Indicated subset: CD45RA-negative fraction. The source of these receptors is a woman aged 25-40 years in good health.

On this clone itself: Other DNA sequences in the same sample also yield this CDR3. The chain has TRBV6-5 and TRBJ1-2, with D maybe TRBD1 (5 bases). This CDR3 is 14 amino acids long. Germline lookup yields CDR1 MNHEY and CDR2 SVGAGI. V was clipped by 2 bases and J by 4 bases, with 11 bases between them. CDR3 in DNA: TGTGCCAGCAGTTACGAGGGGACTGCCTATGGCTACACCTTC. This translates into CASSYEGTAYGYTF.

The rearrangement uses TRBV2 and TRBJ1-2, with D tentatively TRBD1 (5 bases). The CDR3 spans 12 residues. In germline, CDR1 is SNHLY, CDR2 FYNNEI. The V gene lost 5 bases and the J gene lost 5 bases, with 9 bases spanning the gap. The CDR3 loop is CASSRGGYGYTF. CDR3 DNA: TGTGCCAGCAGTCGGGGGGGATATGGCTACACCTTC.

This sequence joins TRBV25-1 and TRBJ1-2, with 9 bases aligning to TRBD1. There are 15 residues in the CDR3. V gave up 5 bases and J gave up 5 bases; unmatched junction bases: 9. Germline V CDR1 and CDR2: MGHDK, SYGVNS. CDR3 bases: TGTGCCAGCAGTCCCGGGACAGGGAACCCATATGGCTACACCTTC. Translation gives CASSPGTGNPYGYTF.